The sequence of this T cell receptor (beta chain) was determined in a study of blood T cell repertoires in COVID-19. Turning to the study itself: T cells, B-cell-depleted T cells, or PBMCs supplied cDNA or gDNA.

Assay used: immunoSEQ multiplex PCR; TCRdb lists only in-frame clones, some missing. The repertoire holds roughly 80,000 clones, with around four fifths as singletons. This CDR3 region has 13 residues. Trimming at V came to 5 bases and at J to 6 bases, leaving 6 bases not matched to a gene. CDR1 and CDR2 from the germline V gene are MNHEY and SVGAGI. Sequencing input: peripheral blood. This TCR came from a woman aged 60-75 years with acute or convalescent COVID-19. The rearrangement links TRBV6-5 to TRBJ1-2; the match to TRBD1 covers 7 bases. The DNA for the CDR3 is TGTGCCAGCAGTCCCCGACAGGGTCATGGCTACACCTTC. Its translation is CASSPRQGHGYTF.